The entry below gives a single T cell receptor beta chain sequence along with its context. Its antigen is unidentified. Data came from immunoSEQ multiplex PCR; TCRdb stores just in-frame clones and leaves some out. Of 200,000 or so clones in the sample, 87% were seen once. This specimen comes from a study of T cell responses to AZD1222 COVID-19 vaccine. Findings and caveats of the study: Repertoires in all cases were sampled only once the peak T cell response had passed. Donors in the cohort were predominantly white British and more often female, and clonal diversity was possibly underestimated. Recipients of AZD1222 seropositive at baseline numbered only 5 to 7.

The origin of this receptor is an adult in good health. Material: peripheral blood, obtained on day 0 of MenACWY control vaccination.

This chain's CDR3 is CASSSETVDTGELFF. CDR3 sequence (DNA): TGTGCCAGCAGTTCCGAGACCGTCGACACCGGGGAGCTGTTTTTT. This rearrangement joins TRBV28 to TRBJ2-2; the D is unclear. CDR1 is MDHEN and CDR2 is SYDVKM in the germline V gene. V dropped 4 bases and J dropped 3 bases, with 12 bases sitting between them. This CDR3 contains 15 residues.